This TCR beta chain was recorded in a study of T cells in Graves' hyperthyroidism and ophthalmopathy. Turning to the study itself: Peripheral blood was drawn at first diagnosis, prior to all treatment.

This clonotype occurred many times. This CDR3 has 16 residues. The J segment lost 0 bases and the V segment lost 5 bases, leaving 4 bases of the junction unmatched. In germline, CDR1 is SNHLY, CDR2 FYNNEI. Among the patients, aged 18 to 65, hyperthyroidism was newly diagnosed and had lasted under 2 months. Diagnoses were made from clinical symptoms, serum measures (thyroxine and TRAb), thyroid ultrasound and orbital computed tomography. There were TCR beta CDR3 regions amplified from RNA transcripts. The TCR CDR3 was amplified in a first-round RT-PCR using the HTBI primer set. TCRdb used MiXCR to reprocess the multiplex PCR reads, holding one entry per CDR3 protein. This table holds some 180,000 distinct CDR3 sequences, around 16% found once.

The chain links TRBV2 to TRBJ2-7; 13 nucleotides match TRBD2. The source is a woman between 45 and 65 years old with Graves' hyperthyroidism. The specimen sequenced was blood. CDR3 in DNA: TGTGCCAGCAGTCAACGGACTAGCGGGAGCTCCTACGAGCAGTACTTC. Translated, it gives CASSQRTSGSSYEQYF.